This T cell receptor beta chain stems from a study of technical replicates of blood from four donors. Germline V gives CDR1 MNHEY, CDR2 SVGAGI. The V end lost 2 bases, the J end lost 3 bases, and 16 bases lay between the germline ends. The CDR3 loop spans 16 amino acids. The table came from immunoSEQ multiplex PCR; TCRdb's copy has only in-frame clones and leaves some out. The table has roughly 100,000 clones, approximately 96% seen once. The origin of this receptor is a human donor in good health. The chain couples TRBV6-5 to TRBJ1-1, with D uncertain. The sample was T cells isolated from PBMCs. The chain's CDR3 is CASSYPLFRLDTEAFF. Here the CDR3 DNA reads TGTGCCAGCAGTTACCCCCTATTCCGGCTAGACACTGAAGCTTTCTTT.